This T cell receptor (beta chain) was sequenced in a study of response to subunit inactivated influenza vaccine. Study-level results: Researchers suggested that each seasonal influenza vaccination recruits few new T cells.

This clonotype was observed a handful of times. The antigen is not known. One entry per CDR3 protein, called by TCRdb with MiXCR from the RT-PCR reads. Here the sample spans around 650,000 distinct CDR3 sequences, about 15% being singletons. This clonotype originated in a man aged 45 to 65 who received an inactivated influenza vaccine. The specimen comprised PBMCs from blood, sampled roughly 12 days after vaccination.

The CDR3 region is CASSQSETQYF. CDR3 bases: TGTGCCAGCAGCCAGAGTGAGACCCAGTACTTC. The chain joins TRBV5-5 to TRBJ2-5; no clear D. V gave up 4 bases and J gave up 5 bases, with 6 bases separating them. This CDR3 has 11 residues. CDR1 is SGHKS, CDR2 YYEKEE, per germline (reference sequence).